Below, 13 T cell receptor beta chains from the same sample are listed, as sequenced in a study of T cell responses to AZD1222 COVID-19 vaccine. Method: immunoSEQ multiplex PCR; TCRdb's copy keeps in-frame clones and lacks some. The table lists about 140,000 clones, 85% to 90% of them singletons. Sequencing was performed on peripheral blood, taken on day 0 of AZD1222 vaccination. The receptors were gathered from an adult in good health.

V gene TRBV12-3 or TRBV12-4 combines with J gene TRBJ1-2; D possibly corresponds to TRBD1 (5 bases). V was clipped by 2 bases and J by 6 bases, with 10 bases between them. The CDR3 is 13 amino acids. CDR3 bases: TGTGCCAGCAGTTTATTTGGGGGGGATGGCTACACCTTC. The encoded protein is CASSLFGGDGYTF.

The chain combines TRBV27 with TRBJ1-1; 8 bases match TRBD1. V lost 5 bases, J lost 0 bases, and 5 bases stayed unmatched. Germline CDR1 reads MNHEY; CDR2 reads SMNVEV (reference sequence). This CDR3 is built from 15 residues. The DNA of the CDR3 is TGTGCCAGCAGTACGGACAGGGCCATGAACACTGAAGCTTTCTTT. Translated, it gives CASSTDRAMNTEAFF.

The CDR3: CASSRDRALMSLHF. As DNA, the CDR3 is TGTGCCAGCAGTCGCGACAGGGCCCTTATGTCCCTCCACTTT. V usage is TRBV28 and J usage is TRBJ1-6, with TRBD1 matching 7 bases. Germline-derived CDR1 and CDR2 are MDHEN and SYDVKM. Trimming removed 5 bases from V and 14 bases from J; junction bases left unmatched: 12. The CDR3 loop spans 14 amino acids.

A single count supports this clone. V gene TRBV30 combines with J gene TRBJ1-2; possibly TRBD1 for D (6 bases). This CDR3 is 12 amino acids long. V was pared by 8 bases and J by 5 bases, with 15 bases between. Per germline, CDR1 GTSNPN and CDR2 SVGIG (reference sequence). The CDR3 DNA reads TGTGCCAGAAGGGGGACGATATATGGCTACACCTTC. Its translation: CARRGTIYGYTF.

V usage is TRBV6-1 and J usage is TRBJ1-3; D remains ambiguous. With 2 bases removed from V and 0 bases from J, the gap between germline ends came to 11 bases. Germline CDR1 and CDR2: MNHNS and SASEGT. This CDR3 region has 16 residues. The CDR3: CASSELQLASGNTIYF. CDR3 bases: TGTGCCAGCAGTGAACTACAGCTTGCCTCTGGAAACACCATATATTTT.

This clone was counted only a few times. Other DNA variants within this sample encode the same CDR3. This chain connects TRBV27 to TRBJ2-3; D is uncertain. Germline CDR1 MNHEY, CDR2 SMNVEV (reference sequence). Trimming removed 2 bases at V and 2 bases at J, with 5 bases between. The CDR3 sequence is 13 residues long. The CDR3 coding sequence is TGTGCCAGCAGTTTAGCGTCCACAGATACGCAGTATTTT. It translates to CASSLASTDTQYF.

The chain is built from TRBV5-1 and TRBJ1-4; D gene unclear. The CDR3 totals 14 residues. V shed 4 bases and J shed 6 bases, with 13 bases lying between them. CDR1 is SGHRS and CDR2 is YFSETQ in the germline V gene. The CDR3 sequence: CASSDDPKYEKLFF. The CDR3 bases are TGCGCCAGCAGCGATGACCCGAAATATGAAAAACTGTTTTTT.

CDR3 DNA sequence: TGTGCCAGCAGCCCGGCAACAGGGGGGGTAGCCAAAAACATTCAGTACTTC. It encodes CASSPATGGVAKNIQYF. The rearrangement joins TRBV11-3 to TRBJ2-4; TRBD1 is a possible D gene (8 bases). Germline CDR1 SGHNT, CDR2 YENEEA. Trimming cost V 5 bases and J 0 bases, with 17 bases left between them. CDR3 length equals 17 residues. Variable domain in full (rest from reference TRBV11-3 and TRBJ2-4): EAGVVQSPRYKIIEKKQPVAFWCNPISGHNTLYWYLQNLGQGPELLIRYENEEAVDDSQLPKDRFSAERLKGVDSTLKIQPAELGDSAVYLCASSPATGGVAKNIQYFGAGTRLSVL.

This clone appeared a single time. This rearrangement joins TRBV27 to TRBJ1-2; no clear D gene. In germline, CDR1 is MNHEY, CDR2 SMNVEV (reference sequence). V was pared by 5 bases and J by 5 bases, with 12 bases between. The CDR3 covers 13 residues. The CDR3 DNA is TGTGCCAGCAGTCCTGGACCTCTATATGGCTACACCTTC. Its translation is CASSPGPLYGYTF.

J is TRBJ1-2 and V is TRBV7-9, with 9 bases fitting TRBD1. Germline V lookup: CDR1 SEHNR, CDR2 FQNEAQ (reference sequence). Trimming at V came to 2 bases and at J to 7 bases, leaving 11 bases not matched to a gene. There are 16 residues in the CDR3. The CDR3 DNA is TGTGCCAGCAGCTTAAACCGAGTGACAGGGGGACGTGGCTACACCTTC. Translating gives CASSLNRVTGGRGYTF.

This chain connects TRBV6-1 to TRBJ1-6; the D is unclear. The CDR3 length is 14 residues. V lost 3 bases to trimming and J lost 7 bases, with 10 bases between them. Germline CDR1 reads MNHNS; CDR2 reads SASEGT. CDR3: CASSDRIKNSPLHF. The CDR3 bases are TGTGCCAGCAGTGACAGGATTAAGAATTCACCCCTCCACTTT.

The chain links TRBV19 to TRBJ2-7, with D perhaps TRBD2 (6 bases). Germline V gene data show CDR1 as LNHDA and CDR2 as SQIVND (reference sequence). The CDR3 covers 14 residues. Deletions cut 3 bases from V and 3 bases from J, with 12 bases between. The CDR3 here is CASSITGGSYEQYF. The CDR3 DNA reads as TGTGCCAGTAGTATCACCGGGGGTAGCTACGAGCAGTACTTC.

The chain employs TRBV5-1 and TRBJ2-1; the match to TRBD2 covers 11 bases. V trimming: 3 bases; J trimming: 0 bases; junction bases outside the gene matches: 5. CDR3 length equals 17 residues. The germline CDR1 and CDR2 sequences are SGHRS and YFSETQ. This chain's CDR3 is CASSSLAGVVSYNEQFF. CDR3 in DNA: TGCGCCAGCAGCTCACTAGCGGGAGTTGTCTCCTACAATGAGCAGTTCTTC.